Included here is one T cell receptor beta chain sequence, with context. Its specificity is unknown. This specimen belongs to a study of Ad26.COV2.S vaccination and SARS-CoV-2 variants. The study's findings and limits: Vaccine recipients posted higher spike-specific TCR breadth than their placebo counterparts. Total responses of T cells may have been underestimated by the analyses of TCR breadth and depth. The authors reported substantial breadth in spike-specific CD8+ and CD4+ T cell responses after vaccination.

Some clones are missing from TCRdb's copy, which holds only in-frame ones; the method was immunoSEQ multiplex PCR. The table records 300,000 to 450,000 clones, roughly nine tenths of them present only once. Trimming took 6 bases from V and 7 from J, leaving 10 bases between them. CDR3 size: 13 residues. Germline V gives CDR1 SNHLY, CDR2 FYNNEI. The starting material was peripheral blood, obtained after recovery from COVID-19. The V gene is TRBV2, the J gene TRBJ1-6, with D perhaps TRBD1 (6 bases). The sequence derives from a human donor who had recovered from COVID-19. CDR3 in amino acids: CASRDSDNSPLHF. CDR3 bases: TGTGCCAGCAGGGACAGTGACAATTCACCCCTCCACTTT.